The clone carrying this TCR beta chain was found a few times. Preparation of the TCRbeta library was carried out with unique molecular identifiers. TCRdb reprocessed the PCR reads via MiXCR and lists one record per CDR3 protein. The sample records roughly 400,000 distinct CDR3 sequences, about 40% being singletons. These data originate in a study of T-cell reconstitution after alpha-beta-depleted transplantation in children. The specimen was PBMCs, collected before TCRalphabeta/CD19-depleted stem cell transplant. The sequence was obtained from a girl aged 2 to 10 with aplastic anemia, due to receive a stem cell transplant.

CDR3 residues: CSAKDGTSDYEQYF. CDR3 nucleotide sequence: TGCAGTGCTAAAGATGGGACTAGTGACTACGAGCAGTACTTC. The chain carries TRBV20-1 and TRBJ2-7; TRBD2 aligns across 8 bases. With 4 bases clipped from V and 3 bases from J, the junction kept 8 bases outside the gene matches. The germline V gene has CDR1 DFQATT and CDR2 SNEGSKA (reference sequence). The CDR3 totals 14 residues.